The entry below describes one T cell receptor beta chain. Its antigen is undetermined. Germline values: CDR1 WSHSY, CDR2 SAAADI. CDR3 length: 15 residues. V lost 7 bases and J lost 4, with 16 bases in between. Together with thyroid ultrasound, orbital computed tomography, serum thyroxine and TRAb, clinical symptoms were used for diagnoses. Ahead of any ophthalmopathy symptoms, the blood sample was obtained at the first diagnosis of hyperthyroidism. Authors of the study amplified TCR beta CDR3 regions from RNA transcripts. An initial round of RT-PCR targeting the TCR CDR3 relied on the HTBI primer set. Each CDR3 protein is one row after TCRdb ran MiXCR on the multiplex PCR reads. The data show about 720,000 distinct CDR3 sequences, around 19% seen once. This specimen belongs to a study of T cells in Graves' hyperthyroidism and ophthalmopathy. General observations from the study: Blood shared most expanded thyroid clonotypes above 0.001. A median around 6.4 months before onset, the model predicted ophthalmopathy.

Sequencing was performed on blood. The V and J genes are TRBV10-2 and TRBJ1-4, with unresolved D. This TCR was sampled from a woman aged 45-65 years with Graves' hyperthyroidism that later progressed to Graves' ophthalmopathy. CDR3 protein: CASKEVGVGNEKLFF. The DNA of the CDR3 is TGCGCCAGCAAAGAAGTCGGTGTAGGTAATGAAAAACTGTTTTTT.